This T cell receptor (beta chain) was captured in a study of blood T cells in healthy people across ages. Whole-study results and caveats: More naive CD4+ cells and higher diversity marked long-lived donors relative to aged donors. PBMCs went unsorted, and a conclusive naive versus antigen-experienced comparison was therefore prevented.

A J-beta primer mix and a sample-barcoded 5' primer were used in a second PCR of roughly 7 to 12 cycles. One entry per CDR3 protein results from TCRdb running MiXCR on the 5' RACE reads. The table has roughly 1.5 million distinct CDR3 sequences, 35% to 45% seen once; the top ten hold around 4%. CDR1 MDHEN and CDR2 SYDVKM come from the germline V gene. This CDR3 has 13 amino acids. With 7 bases removed from V and 1 base from J, the gap between germline ends came to 10 bases. The table lists this clonotype with a few counts. Its cognate antigen is unknown. The V call is TRBV28, the J call TRBJ2-5, with D possibly TRBD1 on 5 matching bases. The sequence was collected from a woman between 18 and 29 years old in good health. Sequencing was performed on blood. CDR3 nucleotides: TGTGCCAGCATAAGGGGATTCCAAGAGACCCAGTACTTC. It encodes CASIRGFQETQYF.